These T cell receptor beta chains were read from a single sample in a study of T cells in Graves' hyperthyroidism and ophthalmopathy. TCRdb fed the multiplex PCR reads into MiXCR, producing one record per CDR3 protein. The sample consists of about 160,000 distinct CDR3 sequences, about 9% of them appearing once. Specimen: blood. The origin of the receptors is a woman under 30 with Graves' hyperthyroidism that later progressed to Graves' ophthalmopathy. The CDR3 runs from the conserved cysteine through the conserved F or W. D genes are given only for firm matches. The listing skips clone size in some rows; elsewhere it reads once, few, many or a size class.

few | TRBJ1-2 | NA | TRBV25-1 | CASSEAESNYGYAF | TGTGCCAGCAGTGAAGCAGAGTCTAACTATGGCTACGCCTTC
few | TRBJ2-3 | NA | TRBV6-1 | CASSEGVSPVRADTQYF | TGTGCCAGCAGTGAGGGTGTTAGCCCCGTCAGAGCAGATACGCAGTATTTT
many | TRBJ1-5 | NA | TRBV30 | CASTSVDSNQPQHF | TGTGCCTCCACCTCAGTGGATAGCAATCAGCCCCAGCATTTT
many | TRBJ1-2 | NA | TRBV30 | CAWSGASYGYTF | TGTGCCTGGAGTGGGGCGAGTTATGGCTACACCTTC
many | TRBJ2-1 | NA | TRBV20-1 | CSARALQSSSSYNEQFF | TGCAGTGCTAGAGCACTACAATCGTCTAGCTCCTACAATGAGCAGTTCTTC
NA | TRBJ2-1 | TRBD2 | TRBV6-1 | CASSEAFFGLAGVVEQFF | TGTGCCAGCAGTGAAGCATTTTTTGGGCTAGCGGGAGTCGTCGAGCAGTTCTTC
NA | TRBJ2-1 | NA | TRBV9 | CASSLGPPNEQFF | TGTGCCAGCAGCCTGGGACCCCCTAATGAGCAGTTCTTC
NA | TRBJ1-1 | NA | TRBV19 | CASSIARNTEAFF | TGTGCCAGTAGTATCGCACGTAACACTGAAGCTTTCTTT
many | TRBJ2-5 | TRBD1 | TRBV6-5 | CASSYLPGGEETQYF | TGTGCCAGCAGTTACCTCCCAGGGGGTGAAGAGACCCAGTACTTC
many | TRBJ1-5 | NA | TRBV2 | CASSEGQSNQPQHF | TGTGCCAGCAGTGAGGGACAAAGCAATCAGCCCCAGCATTTT
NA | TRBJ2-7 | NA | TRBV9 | CASSVSGDTSYEQYF | TGTGCCAGCAGCGTGAGTGGGGACACCTCCTACGAGCAGTACTTC
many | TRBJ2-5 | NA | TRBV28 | CASSLIRSLQGETQYF | TGTGCCAGCAGTTTAATCAGATCCCTTCAGGGAGAGACCCAGTACTTC
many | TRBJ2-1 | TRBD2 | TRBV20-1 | CSARPLAGGDEEQFF | TGCAGTGCTAGACCCCTAGCGGGGGGGGACGAGGAGCAGTTCTTC
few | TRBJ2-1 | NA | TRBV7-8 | CAGSTNNEQFF | TGTGCCGGCAGCACCAACAATGAGCAGTTCTTC
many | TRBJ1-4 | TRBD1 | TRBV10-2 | CASNIPTGGQEKLFF | TGCGCCAGCAACATACCCACAGGGGGTCAGGAAAAACTGTTTTTT
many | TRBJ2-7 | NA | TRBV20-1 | CSARGVADEQYF | TGCAGTGCTAGAGGTGTGGCGGACGAGCAGTACTTC
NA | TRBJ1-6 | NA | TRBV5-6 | CASSFFGFHSPLHF | TGTGCCAGCAGCTTTTTCGGGTTCCATTCACCCCTCCACTTT
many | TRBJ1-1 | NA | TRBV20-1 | CSARDSGNTEAFF | TGCAGTGCTAGAGACTCCGGGAACACTGAAGCTTTCTTT
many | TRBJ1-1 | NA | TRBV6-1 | CASSRQPEAFF | TGTGCCAGCAGTCGCCAACCTGAAGCTTTCTTT
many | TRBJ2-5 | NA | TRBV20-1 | CSAPRGETQYF | TGCAGTGCTCCTCGGGGGGAGACCCAGTACTTC
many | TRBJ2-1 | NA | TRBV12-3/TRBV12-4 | CASSGGPNEQFF | TGTGCCAGCAGCGGGGGGCCCAATGAGCAGTTCTTC
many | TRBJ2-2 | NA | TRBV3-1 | CASSPPGGYTGELFF | TGTGCCAGCAGCCCCCCAGGGGGGTACACCGGGGAGCTGTTTTTT
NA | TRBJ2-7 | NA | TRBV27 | CASSLIDPYEQYF | TGTGCCAGCAGTTTAATCGATCCCTACGAGCAGTACTTC
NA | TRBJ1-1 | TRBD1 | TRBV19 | CASRTTGGHTEAFF | TGTGCCAGTAGAACGACAGGGGGGCACACTGAAGCTTTCTTT
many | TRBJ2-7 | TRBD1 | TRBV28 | CASIPVGTDSYEQYF | TGTGCCAGCATCCCGGTGGGGACAGACTCCTACGAGCAGTACTTC
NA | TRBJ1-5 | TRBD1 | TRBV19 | CASSPGTGGQVWPQHF | TGTGCCAGTAGTCCCGGAACAGGGGGCCAGGTATGGCCCCAGCATTTT
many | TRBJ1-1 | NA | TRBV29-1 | CSVVGVTEAFF | TGCAGCGTTGTTGGGGTTACTGAAGCTTTCTTT
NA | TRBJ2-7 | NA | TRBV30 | CAWRARGRPSEQYF | TGTGCCTGGAGGGCAAGAGGGAGGCCTTCCGAGCAGTACTTC
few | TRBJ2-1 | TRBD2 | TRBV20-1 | CSALLAENYNEQFF | TGCAGTGCCCTTCTAGCGGAAAACTACAATGAGCAGTTCTTC
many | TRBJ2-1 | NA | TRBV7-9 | CASSYSRDSGNEQFF | TGTGCCAGCAGCTATTCCCGGGACAGCGGGAATGAGCAGTTCTTC
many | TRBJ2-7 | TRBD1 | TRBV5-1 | CASSRNQGQGDPYEQYF | TGCGCCAGCAGCAGAAACCAGGGACAGGGTGACCCCTACGAGCAGTACTTC
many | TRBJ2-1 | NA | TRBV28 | CASSSRGGVNEQFF | TGTGCCAGCAGTTCACGAGGAGGTGTCAATGAGCAGTTCTTC
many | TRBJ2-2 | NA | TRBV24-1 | CATSDPWRANTGELFF | TGTGCCACCAGTGATCCCTGGCGGGCGAACACCGGGGAGCTGTTTTTT
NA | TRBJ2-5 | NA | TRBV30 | CAWSVLRDPETQYF | TGTGCCTGGAGTGTACTTAGGGATCCAGAGACCCAGTACTTC
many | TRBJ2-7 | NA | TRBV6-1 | CASSYYDGINEQYF | TGTGCCAGCAGTTACTATGACGGGATCAACGAGCAGTACTTC
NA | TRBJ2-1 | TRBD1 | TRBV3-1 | CASSPSRGSQFF | TGTGCCAGCAGCCCGTCCAGGGGGTCGCAGTTCTTC
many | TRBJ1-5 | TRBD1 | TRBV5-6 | CASSFGTGGQPQHF | TGTGCCAGCAGCTTCGGGACAGGGGGACAGCCCCAGCATTTT
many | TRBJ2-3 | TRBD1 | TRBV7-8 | CASSLGQGADDTQYF | TGTGCCAGCAGCCTAGGACAGGGGGCGGATGATACGCAGTATTTT
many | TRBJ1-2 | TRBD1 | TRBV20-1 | CSATGEGYGYTF | TGCAGTGCCACAGGGGAGGGTTATGGCTACACCTTC
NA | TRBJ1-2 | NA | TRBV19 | CASSIKKNYGYTF | TGTGCCAGTAGTATCAAGAAGAACTATGGCTACACCTTC
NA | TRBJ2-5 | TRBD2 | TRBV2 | CASNMLLAGEPETQYF | TGTGCCAGCAATATGCTACTAGCGGGGGAACCAGAGACCCAGTACTTC
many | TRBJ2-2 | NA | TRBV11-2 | CASSQEWNTGELFF | TGTGCCAGCAGCCAGGAGTGGAACACCGGGGAGCTGTTTTTT
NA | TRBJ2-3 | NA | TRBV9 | CASSAPWGGTDTQYF | TGTGCCAGCAGCGCGCCGTGGGGGGGCACAGATACGCAGTATTTT
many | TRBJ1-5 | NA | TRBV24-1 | CATRASVGNQPQHF | TGTGCCACCAGGGCCTCGGTGGGCAATCAGCCCCAGCATTTT
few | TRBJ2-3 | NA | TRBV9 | CASSVQGFADTQYF | TGTGCCAGCAGCGTACAGGGTTTTGCAGATACGCAGTATTTT
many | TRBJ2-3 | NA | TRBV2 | CASSMGRGTIMNTQYF | TGTGCCAGCAGTATGGGAAGGGGGACCATTATGAATACGCAGTATTTT
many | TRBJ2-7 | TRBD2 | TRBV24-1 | CATSDRTSGRYEQYF | TGTGCCACCAGTGATCGGACTAGCGGGAGGTACGAGCAGTACTTC